One sample yielded the 29 T cell receptor beta chains listed below, sequenced in a study of shared clonotypes between healthy human individuals. The method was immunoSEQ multiplex PCR; TCRdb's version includes in-frame clones alone and lacks a portion of them. Altogether around 1.9 million clones are present, 90% to 95% being singletons, with the ten largest covering approximately 1.7%. CD45RO-negative CD8 cells positively selected for CCR7 made up the naive population, which excluded terminally differentiated effector memory CD45RA+ cells. The sequenced sample was naive CD8+ T cells from PBMCs. The origin of the receptors is a man between 18 and 35 years old in good health. Some clones in this sample may be carry-over from other donors' samples.

J is TRBJ1-5 and V is TRBV5-1, with D possibly TRBD1 on 5 matching bases. Germline lookup yields CDR1 SGHRS and CDR2 YFSETQ. The V end lost 0 bases, the J end lost 2 bases, and 12 bases lay between the germline ends. This CDR3 spans 16 amino acids. DNA for the CDR3: TGCGCCAGCAGCTTGGATTACCCGGGGGGCAATCAGCCCCAGCATTTT. As protein: CASSLDYPGGNQPQHF.

The chain employs TRBV6-5 and TRBJ2-7; D gene uncertain. V shed 0 bases and J shed 9 bases, with 12 bases lying between them. CDR1 is MNHEY, CDR2 SVGAGI, per germline. CDR3 size: 13 residues. The CDR3 DNA sequence: TGTGCCAGCAGTTACTCGAAACTGCTCGGGCAGTACTTC. Amino acids: CASSYSKLLGQYF.

V usage is TRBV27 and J usage is TRBJ2-2; D uncertain. The CDR3 covers 13 residues. Trimming removed 6 bases at V and 9 bases at J, with 14 bases between. CDR1 is MNHEY, CDR2 SMNVEV, per germline (reference sequence). This CDR3 reads CASRLLSNRELFF. The CDR3 DNA sequence: TGTGCCAGCAGGCTATTAAGTAATCGGGAGCTGTTTTTT.

The V gene is TRBV4-1, the J gene TRBJ1-1; D ambiguous. Per germline, CDR1 MGHRA and CDR2 YSYEKL. V was trimmed by 0 bases and J by 10 bases, leaving 15 bases between them. The CDR3 length is 14 residues. The CDR3: CASSQESKVMGAFF. In DNA, the CDR3 is TGCGCCAGCAGCCAAGAAAGTAAGGTGATGGGAGCTTTCTTT.

The rearrangement joins TRBV28 to TRBJ1-2, with D possibly TRBD1 on 6 matching bases. From germline, CDR1 is MDHEN and CDR2 SYDVKM. This CDR3 comprises 14 residues. V lost 7 bases, J lost 6 bases, and 18 bases lay in between. Here the CDR3 reads CASNLVGTSHGYTF. CDR3 bases: TGTGCCAGCAACCTAGTGGGGACATCGCATGGCTACACCTTC.

This rearrangement joins TRBV6-5 to TRBJ2-7; D is ambiguous. The CDR3 is made up of 14 amino acids. The germline V gene has CDR1 MNHEY and CDR2 SVGAGI. V was clipped by 2 bases and J by 5 bases, with 13 bases between them. In DNA form, the CDR3 reads TGTGCCAGCAGTTACATGGAATTGTGGCACGAGCAGTACTTC. Encoded protein: CASSYMELWHEQYF.

The genes are TRBV28 and TRBJ2-7; maybe TRBD1 (6 bases). The V and J ends lost 2 bases and 5 bases respectively, with 16 bases between them. The CDR3 loop spans 15 amino acids. The germline CDR1 and CDR2 sequences are MDHEN and SYDVKM. For the CDR3, the DNA is TGTGCCAGCAGTTTAGGAACAGGGCTTCGGGACGAGCAGTACTTC. Its protein product is CASSLGTGLRDEQYF.

V gene TRBV6-5 combines with J gene TRBJ2-7; no firm D call. Germline CDR1 and CDR2: MNHEY and SVGAGI. This CDR3 is 13 amino acids long. The V and J ends lost 3 bases and 3 bases respectively, with 9 bases between them. The CDR3 loop is CASSYRLLYEQYF. Here the CDR3 DNA reads TGTGCCAGCAGTTATAGGCTCCTCTACGAGCAGTACTTC.

The gene calls are TRBV27 and TRBJ2-7, with TRBD1 matching over 10 bases. The CDR3 runs 14 residues. CDR1 is MNHEY, CDR2 SMNVEV, per germline (reference sequence). V shed 6 bases, J shed 5 bases, and the junction held 7 bases outside the gene matches. In nucleotides, the CDR3 is TGTGCCAGCAGAACCTGGGACAGGGGACACGAGCAGTACTTC. It is translated as CASRTWDRGHEQYF.

The chain recombines TRBV28 with TRBJ1-2, with 8 nucleotides matching TRBD1. This CDR3 contains 15 residues. Germline CDR1 is MDHEN and CDR2 is SYDVKM. V lost 6 bases to trimming and J lost 6 bases; unmatched junction nucleotides: 12. The CDR3 loop reads CASSQDREISHGYTF. The DNA of the CDR3 is TGTGCCAGCAGCCAGGACAGGGAAATTAGCCATGGCTACACCTTC.

The rearrangement uses TRBV7-9 and TRBJ2-7; 10 nucleotides agree with TRBD1. The CDR3 contains 14 residues. In germline, CDR1 is SEHNR, CDR2 FQNEAQ (reference sequence). Unmatched junction bases numbered 3, after V lost 6 bases and J lost 1 base. The CDR3 reads CASSRQGASYEQYF. CDR3 DNA: TGTGCCAGCAGTCGACAGGGGGCTTCCTACGAGCAGTACTTC.

V gene TRBV5-6 combines with J gene TRBJ1-1; D is ambiguous. The CDR3 covers 13 residues. The V end lost 0 bases, the J end lost 4 bases, and 7 bases lay between the germline ends. Germline assignment: CDR1 SGHDT and CDR2 YYEEEE. The DNA of the CDR3 is TGTGCCAGCAGCTTGGGCGGCCTCACTGAAGCTTTCTTT. Its translation: CASSLGGLTEAFF. Full variable domain (outside the CDR3, taken from reference TRBV5-6 and TRBJ1-1): DAGVTQSPTHLIKTRGQQVTLRCSPKSGHDTVSWYQQALGQGPQFIFQYYEEEERQRGNFPDRFSGHQFPNYSSELNVNALLLGDSALYLCASSLGGLTEAFFGQGTRLTVV.

The genes are TRBV27 and TRBJ2-7; 7 bases are shared with TRBD1. Germline V gene sequence: CDR1 MNHEY, CDR2 SMNVEV (reference sequence). Trimming took 8 bases from V and 9 from J; bases not matched to a gene: 7. The CDR3 covers 11 residues. For the CDR3, the DNA is TGTGCCAGCGGAAACAGGGGTCTGCAGTACTTC. This sequence encodes CASGNRGLQYF.

The genes are TRBV7-6 and TRBJ2-3, with D uncertain. The CDR3 runs 13 residues. The V end was cut by 5 bases, the J end by 4 bases, with 10 bases between. Germline V gene sequence: CDR1 SGHVS, CDR2 FNYEAQ. DNA for the CDR3: TGTGCCAGCAGCCCGCAGCTGGCAGATACGCAGTATTTT. It is translated as CASSPQLADTQYF.

The J gene is TRBJ1-1, the V gene TRBV7-6, with D unclear. V gave up 1 base and J gave up 8 bases, with 5 bases separating them. The CDR3 is made up of 11 amino acids. The germline gives CDR1 SGHVS, CDR2 FNYEAQ. The DNA for the CDR3 is TGTGCCAGCAGCTTAGAAGGGGAAGCTTTCTTT. This sequence encodes CASSLEGEAFF.

The chain combines TRBV27 with TRBJ1-6, with a weak D call TRBD1 (6 bases). Germline V gives CDR1 MNHEY, CDR2 SMNVEV (reference sequence). Trimming removed 5 bases at V and 3 bases at J, with 20 bases between. CDR3 length: 18 amino acids. CDR3 coding DNA: TGTGCCAGCAGTACCCGGGGCGGGGGCCCGGGCTATAATTCACCCCTCCACTTT. Protein product: CASSTRGGGPGYNSPLHF.

The gene calls are TRBV15 and TRBJ2-7; tentatively, D is TRBD1 or TRBD2 (5 bases each). CDR3 length equals 13 residues. Germline CDR1 LNHNV, CDR2 YYDKDF (reference sequence). Trimming left V 9 bases short and J 0 bases short, with 12 bases between. The CDR3 sequence: CATGMGVSYEQYF. CDR3 sequence (DNA): TGTGCCACGGGAATGGGGGTCTCCTACGAGCAGTACTTC. The full variable domain, in which reference TRBV15 and TRBJ2-7 provide the parts outside the CDR3, is DAMVIQNPRYQVTQFGKPVTLSCSQTLNHNVMYWYQQKSSQAPKLLFHYYDKDFNNEADTPDNFQSRRPNTSFCFLDIRSPGLGDTAMYLCATGMGVSYEQYFGPGTRLTVT.

The chain combines TRBV29-1 with TRBJ2-7, with unresolved D. There are 13 residues in the CDR3. Germline assignment: CDR1 SQVTM and CDR2 ANQGSEA. Trimming stripped 2 bases from V and 2 bases from J, with 10 bases between. The CDR3 loop is CSVEMAVPYEQYF. The DNA of the CDR3 is TGCAGCGTTGAAATGGCCGTTCCCTACGAGCAGTACTTC.

V is TRBV4-2 and J is TRBJ2-1; TRBD2 is a possible D gene (6 bases). The V gene's germline CDR1 is LGHNA and CDR2 YNFKEQ. The CDR3 extends over 12 amino acids. Deletions cut 7 bases from V and 13 bases from J, with 17 bases between. The CDR3 DNA sequence: TGTGCCAGCACGGGGCGGGACGGTGGTCAGTTCTTC. Encoded protein: CASTGRDGGQFF.

The chain is built from TRBV5-6 and TRBJ2-1, with 10 bases fitting TRBD2. CDR3 length: 17 amino acids. The J segment lost 8 bases and the V segment lost 2 bases, leaving 13 bases of the junction unmatched. CDR1 is SGHDT and CDR2 is YYEEEE in the germline V gene. The chain's CDR3 is CASSLGTLAGDSDEQFF. CDR3 coding DNA: TGTGCCAGCAGCTTAGGTACCCTAGCGGGAGACTCCGATGAGCAGTTCTTC.

V and J are TRBV4-3 and TRBJ2-1; TRBD2 agrees at 7 bases. In germline, CDR1 is LGHNA, CDR2 YSLEER. The CDR3 runs to 16 residues. The V gene end was trimmed by 0 bases and the J gene end by 6 bases; junction bases not matched to a gene: 8. DNA for the CDR3: TGCGCCAGCAGCCAAGAGGCTTCGCGGGAGTTCAATGAGCAGTTCTTC. Encoded protein: CASSQEASREFNEQFF.

This chain joins TRBV27 and TRBJ2-7, with TRBD2 as a possible D gene (5 bases). CDR3 length: 15 amino acids. Trimming cost V 2 bases and J 3 bases, with 14 bases left between them. The germline V gene encodes CDR1 MNHEY and CDR2 SMNVEV (reference sequence). CDR3 bases: TGTGCCAGCAGTTTAAGTGGGAGTTTCCTCTACGAGCAGTACTTC. It translates to CASSLSGSFLYEQYF.

The chain couples TRBV7-6 to TRBJ2-1, with TRBD2 identical over 11 bases. V was clipped by 5 bases and J by 5 bases; unmatched bases: 14. This CDR3 is built from 18 residues. The germline gives CDR1 SGHVS, CDR2 FNYEAQ. In DNA form, the CDR3 reads TGTGCCAGCAGCCCCCGACAGCTTCCGGGACTAGCGGACAATGAGCAGTTCTTC. Translation: CASSPRQLPGLADNEQFF. The full variable domain, rest sourced from reference TRBV7-6 and TRBJ2-1, is GAGVSQSPRYKVTKRGQDVALRCDPISGHVSLYWYRQALGQGPEFLTYFNYEAQQDKSGLPNDRFSAERPEGSISTLTIQRTEQRDSAMYRCASSPRQLPGLADNEQFFGPGTRLTVL.

The rearrangement uses TRBV7-9 and TRBJ2-7; the match to TRBD1 covers 7 bases. The V gene's germline CDR1 is SEHNR and CDR2 FQNEAQ (reference sequence). Trimming at V came to 6 bases and at J to 1 base, leaving 6 bases not matched to a gene. This CDR3 is 14 amino acids long. DNA for the CDR3: TGTGCCAGCAGGGGGACAGTCCCGTCCTACGAGCAGTACTTC. It is translated as CASRGTVPSYEQYF.

The chain couples TRBV4-2 to TRBJ2-5; D uncertain. The CDR3 runs to 13 residues. Trimming removed 7 bases at V and 3 bases at J, with 12 bases between. Germline V gene lookup returns CDR1 LGHNA and CDR2 YNFKEQ. The CDR3 region is CASTSGPEETQYF. In DNA form, the CDR3 reads TGTGCCAGCACCTCTGGACCTGAAGAGACCCAGTACTTC.

In the case of this clone: Other DNA variants within this sample encode the same CDR3. The chain links TRBV28 to TRBJ2-7; a possible D gene is TRBD1 (5 bases). The CDR3 has 13 residues. V was clipped by 8 bases and J by 0 bases, with 11 bases between them. Germline lookup yields CDR1 MDHEN and CDR2 SYDVKM. This chain's CDR3 is CASSPGLSYEQYF. CDR3 in DNA: TGTGCCAGCTCCCCAGGGCTCTCCTACGAGCAGTACTTC.

The chain has TRBV9 and TRBJ2-1; either TRBD1 or TRBD2 may fit D (5 bases each). V was trimmed by 0 bases and J by 6 bases, leaving 13 bases between them. CDR1 and CDR2 (germline): SGDLS, YYNGEE. The CDR3 runs to 15 residues. CDR3 region: CASSVDLSGANEQFF. CDR3 sequence (DNA): TGTGCCAGCAGCGTAGATTTGTCCGGGGCCAATGAGCAGTTCTTC.

The rearrangement joins TRBV27 to TRBJ2-1, with 15 bases fitting TRBD2. Trimming took 4 bases from V and 5 from J; bases not matched to a gene: 3. Germline V CDR1 and CDR2: MNHEY, SMNVEV (reference sequence). The CDR3 is 16 amino acids. In DNA, the CDR3 is TGTGCCAGCAGTTCCGGGACTAGCGGGAGGAACAATGAGCAGTTCTTC. It specifies CASSSGTSGRNNEQFF.

Notes on this clone: One junction end disagrees with the germline gene, perhaps due to a read error. The chain links TRBV6-1 to TRBJ2-7; TRBD1 matches at 7 bases. CDR3 length: 15 residues. Germline CDR1 is MNHNS and CDR2 is SASEGT. CDR3 DNA sequence: TGTGCCAGCAGTGTGAGTAGGACAGGCTCCCACGAGCAGTACTTC. Protein sequence: CASSVSRTGSHEQYF.